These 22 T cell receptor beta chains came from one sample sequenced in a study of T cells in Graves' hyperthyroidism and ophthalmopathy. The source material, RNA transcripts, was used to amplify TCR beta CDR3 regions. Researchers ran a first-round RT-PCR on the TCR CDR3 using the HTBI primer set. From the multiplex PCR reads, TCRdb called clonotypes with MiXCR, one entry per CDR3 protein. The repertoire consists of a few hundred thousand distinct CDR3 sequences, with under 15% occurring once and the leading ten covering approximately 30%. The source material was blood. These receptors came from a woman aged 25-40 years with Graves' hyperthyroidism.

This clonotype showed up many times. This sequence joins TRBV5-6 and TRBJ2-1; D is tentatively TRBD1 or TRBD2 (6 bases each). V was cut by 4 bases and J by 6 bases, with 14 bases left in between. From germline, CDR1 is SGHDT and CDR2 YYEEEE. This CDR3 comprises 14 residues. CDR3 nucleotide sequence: TGTGCCAGCAGCCAAGGGGGGATCACCAATGAGCAGTTCTTC. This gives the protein CASSQGGITNEQFF.

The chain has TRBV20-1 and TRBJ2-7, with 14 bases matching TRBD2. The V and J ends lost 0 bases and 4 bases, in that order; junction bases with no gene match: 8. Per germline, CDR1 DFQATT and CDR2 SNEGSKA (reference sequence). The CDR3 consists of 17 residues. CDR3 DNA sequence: TGCAGTGCTAGAGATCCCTCCGGACTAGCGGGAGGATACGAGCAGTACTTC. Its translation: CSARDPSGLAGGYEQYF.

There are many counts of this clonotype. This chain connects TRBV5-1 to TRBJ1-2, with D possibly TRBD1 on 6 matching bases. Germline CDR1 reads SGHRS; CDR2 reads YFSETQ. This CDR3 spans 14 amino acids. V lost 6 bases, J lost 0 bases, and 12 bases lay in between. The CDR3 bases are TGCGCCAGCATAGTTGAGGGGGCTAACTATGGCTACACCTTC. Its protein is CASIVEGANYGYTF. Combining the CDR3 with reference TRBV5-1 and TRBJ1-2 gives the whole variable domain KAGVTQTPRYLIKTRGQQVTLSCSPISGHRSVSWYQQTPGQGLQFLFEYFSETQRNKGNFPGRFSGRQFSNSRSEMNVSTLELGDSALYLCASIVEGANYGYTFGSGTRLTVV.

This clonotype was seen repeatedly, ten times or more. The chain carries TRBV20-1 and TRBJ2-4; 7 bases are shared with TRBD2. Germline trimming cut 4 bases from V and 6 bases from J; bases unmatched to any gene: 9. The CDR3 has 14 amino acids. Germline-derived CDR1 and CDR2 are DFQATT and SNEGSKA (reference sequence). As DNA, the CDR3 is TGCAGTGCTATGGCGGACCCGGGGGGAAACATTCAGTACTTC. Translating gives CSAMADPGGNIQYF.

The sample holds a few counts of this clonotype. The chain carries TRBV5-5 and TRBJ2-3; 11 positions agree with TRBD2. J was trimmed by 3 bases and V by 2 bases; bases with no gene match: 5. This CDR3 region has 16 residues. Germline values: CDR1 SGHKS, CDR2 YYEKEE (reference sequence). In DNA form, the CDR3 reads TGTGCCAGCAGCTTTGGGAGGACTAGCGGGACAGATACGCAGTATTTT. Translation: CASSFGRTSGTDTQYF.

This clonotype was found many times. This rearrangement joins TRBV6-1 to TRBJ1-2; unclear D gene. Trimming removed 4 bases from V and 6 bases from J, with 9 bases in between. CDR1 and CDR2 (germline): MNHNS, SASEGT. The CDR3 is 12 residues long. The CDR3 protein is CASSGEIHGYTF. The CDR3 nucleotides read TGTGCCAGCAGTGGGGAAATACATGGCTACACCTTC.

This CDR3 reads CASSLLVVGGQPQHF. CDR3 nucleotide sequence: TGTGCCAGCAGTTTGCTAGTAGTCGGAGGTCAGCCCCAGCATTTT. The chain uses TRBV28 and TRBJ1-5; D is uncertain. The CDR3 is 15 amino acids. Trimming took 3 bases from V and 6 from J, leaving 15 bases between them. Germline CDR1 is MDHEN and CDR2 is SYDVKM.

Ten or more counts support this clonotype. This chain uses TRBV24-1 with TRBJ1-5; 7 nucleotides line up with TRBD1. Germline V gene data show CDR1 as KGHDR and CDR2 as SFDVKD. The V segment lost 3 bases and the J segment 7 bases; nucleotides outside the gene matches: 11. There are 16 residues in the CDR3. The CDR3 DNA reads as TGTGCCACCAGTGATAGGGGGCAGGGTGGGTGGCAGCCCCAGCATTTT. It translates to CATSDRGQGGWQPQHF.

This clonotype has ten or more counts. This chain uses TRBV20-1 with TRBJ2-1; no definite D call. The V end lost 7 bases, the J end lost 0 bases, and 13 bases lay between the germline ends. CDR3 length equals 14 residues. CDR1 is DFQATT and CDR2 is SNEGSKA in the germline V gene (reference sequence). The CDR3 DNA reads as TGCAGTGTTAGCACCTCGAGCTCCTACAATGAGCAGTTCTTC. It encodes CSVSTSSSYNEQFF.

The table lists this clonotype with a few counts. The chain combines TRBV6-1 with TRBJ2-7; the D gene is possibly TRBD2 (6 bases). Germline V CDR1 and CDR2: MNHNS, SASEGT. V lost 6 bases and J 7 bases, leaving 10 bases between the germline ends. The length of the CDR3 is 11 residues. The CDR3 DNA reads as TGTGCCAGCAGCCACGGGGGTGAGCAGTACTTC. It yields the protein CASSHGGEQYF.

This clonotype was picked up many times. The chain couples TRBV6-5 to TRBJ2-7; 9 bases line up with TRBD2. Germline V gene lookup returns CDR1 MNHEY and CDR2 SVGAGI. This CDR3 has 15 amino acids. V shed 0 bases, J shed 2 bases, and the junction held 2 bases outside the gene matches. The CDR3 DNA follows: TGTGCCAGCAGTTACTCGACTAGCGGAACCTACGAGCAGTACTTC. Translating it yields CASSYSTSGTYEQYF.

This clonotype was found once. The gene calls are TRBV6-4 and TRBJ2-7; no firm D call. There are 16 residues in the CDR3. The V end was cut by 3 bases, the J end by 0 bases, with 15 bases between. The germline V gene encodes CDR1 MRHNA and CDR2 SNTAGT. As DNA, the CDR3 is TGTGCCAGCAGTGAACGTGAAGCGCCAACCTCCTACGAGCAGTACTTC. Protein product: CASSEREAPTSYEQYF.

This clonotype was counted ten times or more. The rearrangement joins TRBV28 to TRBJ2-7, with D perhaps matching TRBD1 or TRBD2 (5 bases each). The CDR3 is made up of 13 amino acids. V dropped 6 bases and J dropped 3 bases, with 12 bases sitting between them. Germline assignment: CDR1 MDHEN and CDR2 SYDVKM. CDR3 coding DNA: TGTGCCAGCAGCTCGATGGGGGACTACGAGCAGTACTTC. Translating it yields CASSSMGDYEQYF. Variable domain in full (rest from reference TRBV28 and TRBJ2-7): DVKVTQSSRYLVKRTGEKVFLECVQDMDHENMFWYRQDPGLGLRLIYFSYDVKMKEKGDIPEGYSVSREKKERFSLILESASTNQTSMYLCASSSMGDYEQYFGPGTRLTVT.

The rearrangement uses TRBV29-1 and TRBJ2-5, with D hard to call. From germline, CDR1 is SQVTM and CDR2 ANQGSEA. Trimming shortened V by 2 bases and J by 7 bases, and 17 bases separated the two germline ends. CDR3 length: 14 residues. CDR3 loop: CSVETATAGGTQYF. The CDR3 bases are TGCAGCGTTGAAACCGCAACAGCCGGCGGGACCCAGTACTTC.

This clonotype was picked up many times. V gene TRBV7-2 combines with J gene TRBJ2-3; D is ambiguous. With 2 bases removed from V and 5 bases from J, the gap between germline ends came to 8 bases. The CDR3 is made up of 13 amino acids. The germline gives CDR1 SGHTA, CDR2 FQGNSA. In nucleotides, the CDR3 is TGTGCCAGCAGCTTACGATGGGGAGATACGCAGTATTTT. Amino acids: CASSLRWGDTQYF.

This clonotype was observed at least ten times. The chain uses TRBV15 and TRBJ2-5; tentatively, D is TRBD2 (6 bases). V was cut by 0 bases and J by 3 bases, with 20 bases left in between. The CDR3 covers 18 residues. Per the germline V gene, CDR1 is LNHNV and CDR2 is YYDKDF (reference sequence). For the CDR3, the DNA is TGTGCCACCAGCAGAGATGTTAGTTCCGTGGGAGGTAAAGAGACCCAGTACTTC. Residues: CATSRDVSSVGGKETQYF.

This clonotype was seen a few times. CDR3 bases: TGTGCCAGCAGCGCAACAGGGAGAAATAGCAATCAGCCCCAGCATTTT. It translates to CASSATGRNSNQPQHF. The rearrangement links TRBV2 to TRBJ1-5, with D tentatively TRBD1 (6 bases). The V end was cut by 6 bases, the J end by 0 bases, with 15 bases between. Germline lookup yields CDR1 SNHLY and CDR2 FYNNEI. The CDR3 is made up of 16 amino acids.

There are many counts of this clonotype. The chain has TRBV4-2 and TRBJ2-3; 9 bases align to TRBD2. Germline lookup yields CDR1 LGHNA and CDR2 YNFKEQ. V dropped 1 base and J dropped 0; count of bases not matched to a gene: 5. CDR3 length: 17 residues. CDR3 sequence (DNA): TGTGCCAGCAGCCAAGTATCTAGCGGGACTAGCACAGATACGCAGTATTTT. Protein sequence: CASSQVSSGTSTDTQYF.

This chain's CDR3 is CSARGGTDNSPLHF. The CDR3 coding sequence is TGCAGTGCTAGAGGGGGGACCGATAATTCACCCCTCCACTTT. This chain connects TRBV20-1 to TRBJ1-6; weak D call: TRBD1 (5 bases). Germline CDR1 reads DFQATT; CDR2 reads SNEGSKA (reference sequence). Trimming removed 1 base at V and 5 bases at J, with 9 bases between. The CDR3 has 14 amino acids.

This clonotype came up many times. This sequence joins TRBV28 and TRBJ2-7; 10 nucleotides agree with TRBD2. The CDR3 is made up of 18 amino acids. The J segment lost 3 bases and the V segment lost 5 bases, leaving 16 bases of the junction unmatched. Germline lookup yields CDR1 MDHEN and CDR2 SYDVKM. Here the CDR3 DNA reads TGTGCCAGCAGTGTAGTAGGACTAGCGGCATCTTCCAACTACGAGCAGTACTTC. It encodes CASSVVGLAASSNYEQYF.

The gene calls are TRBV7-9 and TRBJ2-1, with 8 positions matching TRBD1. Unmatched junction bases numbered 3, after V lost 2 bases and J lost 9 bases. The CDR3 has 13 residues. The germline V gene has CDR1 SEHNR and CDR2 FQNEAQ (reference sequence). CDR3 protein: CASSLLGQAEQFF. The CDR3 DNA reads TGTGCCAGCAGCTTACTGGGACAGGCTGAGCAGTTCTTC.

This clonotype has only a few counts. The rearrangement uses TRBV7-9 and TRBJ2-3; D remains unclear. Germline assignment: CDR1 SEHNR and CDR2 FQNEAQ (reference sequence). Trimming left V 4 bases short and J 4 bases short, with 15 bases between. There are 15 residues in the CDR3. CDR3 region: CASSSRITASDTQYF. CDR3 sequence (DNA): TGTGCCAGCAGCTCGAGAATTACTGCTTCAGATACGCAGTATTTT.